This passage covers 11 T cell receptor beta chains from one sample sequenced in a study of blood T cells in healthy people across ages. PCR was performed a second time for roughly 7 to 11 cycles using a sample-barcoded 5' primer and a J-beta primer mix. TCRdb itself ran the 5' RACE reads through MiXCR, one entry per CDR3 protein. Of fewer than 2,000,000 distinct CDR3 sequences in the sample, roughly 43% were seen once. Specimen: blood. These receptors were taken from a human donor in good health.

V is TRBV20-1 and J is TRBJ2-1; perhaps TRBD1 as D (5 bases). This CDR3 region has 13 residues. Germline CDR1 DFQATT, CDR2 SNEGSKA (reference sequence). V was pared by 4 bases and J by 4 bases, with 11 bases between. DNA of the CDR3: TGCAGTGCTATAGCAGGGTTATACAATGAGCAGTTCTTC. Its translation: CSAIAGLYNEQFF.

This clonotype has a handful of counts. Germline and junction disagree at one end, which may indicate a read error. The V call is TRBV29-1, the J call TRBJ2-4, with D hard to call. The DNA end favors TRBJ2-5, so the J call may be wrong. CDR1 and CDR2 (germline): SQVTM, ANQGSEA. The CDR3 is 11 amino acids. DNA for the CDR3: TGCGGCGTAGTGACGGTCGAGACCCAGTACTTC. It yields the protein CGVVTVETQYF.

The CDR3 nucleotides read TGTGCCAGCAGGTATGGGGGTGGGGGAGAGACCCAGTACTTC. Amino acids: CASRYGGGGETQYF. This chain connects TRBV28 to TRBJ2-5, with D tentatively TRBD1 or TRBD2 (5 bases each). CDR3 length: 14 residues. Germline values: CDR1 MDHEN, CDR2 SYDVKM. V lost 6 bases and J lost 4, with 15 bases in between.

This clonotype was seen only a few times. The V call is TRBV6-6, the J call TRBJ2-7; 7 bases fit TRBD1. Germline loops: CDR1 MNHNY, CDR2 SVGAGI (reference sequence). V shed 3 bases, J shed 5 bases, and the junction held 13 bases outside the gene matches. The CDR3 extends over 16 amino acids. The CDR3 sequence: CASSYSQVNRGHEQYF. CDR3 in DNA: TGTGCCAGCAGTTATTCCCAGGTTAACAGGGGCCACGAGCAGTACTTC.

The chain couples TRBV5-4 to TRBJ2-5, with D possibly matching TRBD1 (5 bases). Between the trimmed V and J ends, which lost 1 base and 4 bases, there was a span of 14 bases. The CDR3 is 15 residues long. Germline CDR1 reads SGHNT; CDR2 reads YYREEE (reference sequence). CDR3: CASSLKGARRETQYF. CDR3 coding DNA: TGTGCCAGCAGCTTGAAAGGGGCGCGAAGAGAGACCCAGTACTTC. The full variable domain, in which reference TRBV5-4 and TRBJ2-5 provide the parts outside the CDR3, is ETGVTQSPTHLIKTRGQQVTLRCSSQSGHNTVSWYQQALGQGPQFIFQYYREEENGRGNFPPRFSGLQFPNYSSELNVNALELDDSALYLCASSLKGARRETQYFGPGTRLLVL.

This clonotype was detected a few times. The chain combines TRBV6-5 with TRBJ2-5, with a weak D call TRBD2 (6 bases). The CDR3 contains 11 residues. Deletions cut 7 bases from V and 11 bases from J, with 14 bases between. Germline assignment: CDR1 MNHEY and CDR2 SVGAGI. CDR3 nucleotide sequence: TGTGCCAGCACCCAGGGCGGGGAGCAGTACTTC. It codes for CASTQGGEQYF.

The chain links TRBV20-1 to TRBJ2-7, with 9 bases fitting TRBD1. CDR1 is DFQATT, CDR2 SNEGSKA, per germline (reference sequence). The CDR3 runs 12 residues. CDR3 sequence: CSASGQGYEQYF. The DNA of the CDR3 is TGCAGCGCCTCGGGACAGGGCTACGAGCAGTACTTC.

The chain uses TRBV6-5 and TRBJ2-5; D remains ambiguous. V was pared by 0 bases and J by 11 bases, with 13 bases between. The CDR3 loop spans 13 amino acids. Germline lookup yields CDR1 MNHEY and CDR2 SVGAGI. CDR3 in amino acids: CASSYSNGNEQYF. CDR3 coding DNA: TGTGCCAGCAGTTACTCGAATGGGAATGAGCAGTACTTC.

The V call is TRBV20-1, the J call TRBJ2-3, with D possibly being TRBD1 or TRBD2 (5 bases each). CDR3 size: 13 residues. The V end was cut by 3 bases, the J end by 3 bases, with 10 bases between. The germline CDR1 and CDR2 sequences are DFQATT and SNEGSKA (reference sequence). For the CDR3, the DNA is TGCAGTGCTAGCAGGGACGCGACAGATACGCAGTATTTT. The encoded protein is CSASRDATDTQYF.

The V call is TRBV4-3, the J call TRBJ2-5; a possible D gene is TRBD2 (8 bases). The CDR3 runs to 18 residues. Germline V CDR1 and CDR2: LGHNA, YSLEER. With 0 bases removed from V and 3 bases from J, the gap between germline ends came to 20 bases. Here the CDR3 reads CASSQDLGRGRGEETQYF. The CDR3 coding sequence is TGCGCCAGCAGCCAAGATCTCGGGAGGGGGCGCGGGGAAGAGACCCAGTACTTC.

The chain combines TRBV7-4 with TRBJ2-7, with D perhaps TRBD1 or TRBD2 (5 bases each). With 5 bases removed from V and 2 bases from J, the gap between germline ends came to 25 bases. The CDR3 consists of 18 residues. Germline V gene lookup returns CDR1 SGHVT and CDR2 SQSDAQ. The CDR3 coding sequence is TGTGCCAGCAGCCCATACGGGGCTACCCAAAGGGTTGCCTACGAGCAGTACTTC. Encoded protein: CASSPYGATQRVAYEQYF.